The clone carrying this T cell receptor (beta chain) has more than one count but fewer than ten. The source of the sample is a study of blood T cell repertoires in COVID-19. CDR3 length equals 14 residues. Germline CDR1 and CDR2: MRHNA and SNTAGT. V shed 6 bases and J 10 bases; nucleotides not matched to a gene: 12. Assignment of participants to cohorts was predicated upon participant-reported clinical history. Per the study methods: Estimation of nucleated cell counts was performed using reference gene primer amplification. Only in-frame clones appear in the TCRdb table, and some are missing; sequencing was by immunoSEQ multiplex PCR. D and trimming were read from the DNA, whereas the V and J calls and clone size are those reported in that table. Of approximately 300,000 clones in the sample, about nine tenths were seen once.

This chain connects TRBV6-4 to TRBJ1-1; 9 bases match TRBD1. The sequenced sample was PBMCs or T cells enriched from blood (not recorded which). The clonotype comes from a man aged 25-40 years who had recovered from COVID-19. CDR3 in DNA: TGTGCCAGCAGAGCGGGGACAGGGAATGAACGAGCTTTCTTT. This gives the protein CASRAGTGNERAFF.